Below are 25 T cell receptor beta chains sequenced from a single sample in a study of blood T cell repertoires in COVID-19. The repertoire was sequenced with immunoSEQ multiplex PCR; TCRdb's copy has only in-frame clones and lacks some. The repertoire holds about 49,000 clones, with 86% as singletons. Sample: peripheral blood. Source of these receptors: a man aged 40-49 years with active COVID-19.

This clone has only one observation. This chain joins TRBV28 and TRBJ1-1; D not resolved. The germline V gene has CDR1 MDHEN and CDR2 SYDVKM. Trimming cost V 3 bases and J 7 bases, with 9 bases left between them. The CDR3 totals 12 residues. The CDR3 nucleotides read TGTGCCAGCAGTTTTGGACTCCTTGAAGCTTTCTTT. This encodes CASSFGLLEAFF.

This clone was recorded a few times. The chain couples TRBV19 to TRBJ1-4; perhaps TRBD1 as D (5 bases). This CDR3 comprises 13 residues. CDR1 is LNHDA and CDR2 is SQIVND in the germline V gene (reference sequence). Between the trimmed V and J ends, which lost 8 bases and 8 bases, there was a span of 15 bases. CDR3 DNA: TGTGCCAGTGAACACAGGTTTGGAGAAAAACTGTTTTTT. It translates to CASEHRFGEKLFF.

This chain links TRBV6-5 with TRBJ1-1; weak D call: TRBD1 (6 bases). Deletions cut 8 bases from V and 3 bases from J, with 13 bases between. Germline V gives CDR1 MNHEY, CDR2 SVGAGI. This CDR3 has 13 amino acids. CDR3 sequence: CASVAEGDTEAFF. In DNA form, the CDR3 reads TGTGCCAGCGTTGCCGAGGGGGACACTGAAGCTTTCTTT.

This chain uses TRBV7-8 with TRBJ1-3, with D tentatively TRBD1 (6 bases). The CDR3 is 15 amino acids. The V gene lost 3 bases and the J gene lost 2 bases, with 11 bases spanning the gap. Germline CDR1 SGHVS, CDR2 FQNEAQ. CDR3 sequence reads: CASSLLRQAGNTIYF. The CDR3 nucleotides are TGTGCCAGCAGCTTGCTCCGACAGGCTGGAAACACCATATATTTT.

This clone came up once. The rearrangement uses TRBV5-4 and TRBJ2-3; D uncertain. Trimming shortened V by 1 base and J by 0 bases, and 9 bases separated the two germline ends. The CDR3 length is 15 residues. Germline loops: CDR1 SGHNT, CDR2 YYREEE (reference sequence). The CDR3 region is CASSLQTSSTDTQYF. The CDR3 nucleotides read TGTGCCAGCAGCTTGCAAACTTCTAGCACAGATACGCAGTATTTT.

This chain connects TRBV5-4 to TRBJ2-1; 10 nucleotides align to TRBD2. Germline assignment: CDR1 SGHNT and CDR2 YYREEE (reference sequence). The CDR3 has 14 residues. V lost 2 bases, J lost 8 bases, and 4 bases stayed unmatched. The CDR3 nucleotides are TGTGCCAGCAGCTTCCTAGCGGGAGCCGATGAGCAGTTCTTC. Translating gives CASSFLAGADEQFF.

A few counts support this clone. The rearrangement uses TRBV28 and TRBJ1-5, with D uncertain. Trimming left V 6 bases short and J 7 bases short, with 16 bases between. Germline values: CDR1 MDHEN, CDR2 SYDVKM. The CDR3 loop spans 14 amino acids. The CDR3 nucleotides are TGTGCCAGCAGCGTCGACAAGTCAGGCCAGCCCCAGCATTTT. Translating it yields CASSVDKSGQPQHF.

The rearrangement uses TRBV10-3 and TRBJ2-7; 11 bases match TRBD1. Per germline, CDR1 ENHRY and CDR2 SYGVKD. The trim removed 10 bases at V and 5 bases at J, leaving 4 bases unmatched. The CDR3 sequence is 12 residues long. The CDR3 sequence: CATGQGAHEQYF. The CDR3 coding sequence is TGTGCCACTGGACAGGGGGCCCACGAGCAGTACTTC.

This rearrangement joins TRBV11-3 to TRBJ2-1; 11 nucleotides match TRBD2. The germline V gene encodes CDR1 SGHNT and CDR2 YENEEA. V lost 5 bases and J lost 7; bases outside the gene matches: 10. The CDR3 has 16 residues. This CDR3 reads CASSPGTSGVWNEQFF. CDR3 nucleotides: TGTGCCAGCAGCCCGGGGACTAGCGGTGTATGGAATGAGCAGTTCTTC. The full variable domain, its missing parts supplied by reference TRBV11-3 and TRBJ2-1, is EAGVVQSPRYKIIEKKQPVAFWCNPISGHNTLYWYLQNLGQGPELLIRYENEEAVDDSQLPKDRFSAERLKGVDSTLKIQPAELGDSAVYLCASSPGTSGVWNEQFFGPGTRLTVL.

J is TRBJ1-6 and V is TRBV11-3, with a tentative D call TRBD1 (5 bases). CDR3 length equals 13 residues. CDR1 SGHNT and CDR2 YENEEA come from the germline V gene. V dropped 5 bases and J dropped 6 bases, with 8 bases sitting between them. The CDR3 DNA reads TGTGCCAGCAGCAGGAGGGGTAATTCACCCCTCCACTTT. This translates into CASSRRGNSPLHF.

The rearrangement uses TRBV19 and TRBJ2-1; 13 nucleotides align to TRBD2. The V gene's germline CDR1 is LNHDA and CDR2 SQIVND (reference sequence). V dropped 5 bases and J dropped 7; count of bases not matched to a gene: 8. The CDR3 runs to 16 residues. Here the CDR3 DNA reads TGTGCCAGTAGTCACCCCGGGACTAGCGGGATGAATGAGCAGTTCTTC. Residues: CASSHPGTSGMNEQFF.

This rearrangement joins TRBV5-4 to TRBJ1-1; weak D call: TRBD1 (6 bases). The CDR3 covers 15 residues. With 3 bases removed from V and 8 bases from J, the gap between germline ends came to 20 bases. CDR1 and CDR2 (germline): SGHNT, YYREEE (reference sequence). This CDR3 reads CASSSQGPRGPEAFF. The CDR3 nucleotides read TGTGCCAGCAGCTCACAGGGACCAAGGGGCCCGGAAGCTTTCTTT. Based on the CDR3 plus reference TRBV5-4 and TRBJ1-1, the full variable domain is ETGVTQSPTHLIKTRGQQVTLRCSSQSGHNTVSWYQQALGQGPQFIFQYYREEENGRGNFPPRFSGLQFPNYSSELNVNALELDDSALYLCASSSQGPRGPEAFFGQGTRLTVV.

The chain combines TRBV19 with TRBJ2-7; 11 nucleotides agree with TRBD2. Germline V gives CDR1 LNHDA, CDR2 SQIVND (reference sequence). V dropped 8 bases and J dropped 0; count of bases not matched to a gene: 9. CDR3 length: 16 amino acids. CDR3 coding DNA: TGTGCCAGTGGTGGGAGACTAGCGGGAAGCTCCTACGAGCAGTACTTC. Protein product: CASGGRLAGSSYEQYF.

In its sample, this clone was seen a few times. J is TRBJ1-3 and V is TRBV16; TRBD1 matches 7 bases. The germline V gene has CDR1 KGHSY and CDR2 FQNENV. The CDR3 is 16 residues long. With 6 bases clipped from V and 0 bases from J, the junction kept 8 bases outside the gene matches. DNA for the CDR3: TGTGCCAGCAGTCCAGGGGGAACACTCTCTGGAAACACCATATATTTT. The encoded protein is CASSPGGTLSGNTIYF. Drawing the rest from reference TRBV16 and TRBJ1-3, the complete variable domain is GEEVAQTPKHLVRGEGQKAKLYCAPIKGHSYVFWYQQVLKNEFKFLISFQNENVFDETGMPKERFSAKCLPNSPCSLEIQATKLEDSAVYFCASSPGGTLSGNTIYFGEGSWLTVV.

This clone has only a few counts. The chain carries TRBV18 and TRBJ2-7; 12 bases align to TRBD2. V was pared by 6 bases and J by 7 bases, with 10 bases of the junction left unmatched. Germline loops: CDR1 KGHSH, CDR2 LQKENI. The CDR3 spans 15 residues. The CDR3 DNA is TGTGCCAGCTCCCCGCCGACTAGCGGGAGTGGGGAGCAGTACTTC. Translation gives CASSPPTSGSGEQYF.

This chain joins TRBV10-2 and TRBJ1-4; D may be TRBD1 (5 bases). Trimming left V 1 base short and J 7 bases short, with 13 bases between. The CDR3 covers 15 residues. Per germline, CDR1 WSHSY and CDR2 SAAADI. CDR3: CASSEWWRRGEKLFF. Written as DNA, the CDR3 is TGCGCCAGCAGTGAGTGGTGGAGGAGGGGTGAAAAACTGTTTTTT.

The chain employs TRBV12-3 or TRBV12-4 and TRBJ1-2, with TRBD1 matching 8 bases. With V trimmed by 7 bases and J by 8 bases, 6 bases remained unmatched. The CDR3 extends over 12 amino acids. Here the CDR3 DNA reads TGTGCCAGCATGGGGACAGGCTTGGGCTACACCTTC. Translated: CASMGTGLGYTF.

This rearrangement joins TRBV15 to TRBJ2-1, with D unclear. V was cut by 4 bases and J by 1 base, with 8 bases left in between. The V gene's germline CDR1 is LNHNV and CDR2 YYDKDF (reference sequence). This CDR3 is built from 14 residues. CDR3 loop: CATSITRSYNEQFF. The CDR3 nucleotides read TGTGCCACCAGCATTACGAGATCCTACAATGAGCAGTTCTTC.

The rearrangement uses TRBV18 and TRBJ2-1, with D uncertain. The germline V gene has CDR1 KGHSH and CDR2 LQKENI. The germline V and J ends were trimmed by 3 bases and 3 bases, with 21 bases remaining between them. The CDR3 is made up of 18 amino acids. As DNA, the CDR3 is TGTGCCAGCTCACCTTCCCCGCGACTTGGAGATATCTACAATGAGCAGTTCTTC. Translated: CASSPSPRLGDIYNEQFF. Drawing the rest from reference TRBV18 and TRBJ2-1, the complete variable domain is NAGVMQNPRHLVRRRGQEARLRCSPMKGHSHVYWYRQLPEEGLKFMVYLQKENIIDESGMPKERFSAEFPKEGPSILRIQQVVRGDSAAYFCASSPSPRLGDIYNEQFFGPGTRLTVL.

The chain combines TRBV6-5 with TRBJ1-6; a possible D gene is TRBD1 (6 bases). The germline V gene has CDR1 MNHEY and CDR2 SVGAGI. This CDR3 has 15 residues. V lost 4 bases to trimming and J lost 9 bases, with 16 bases between them. The CDR3 DNA reads TGTGCCAGCAGTTTACACGGGGGGGCTCTTTCACCCCTCCACTTT. This translates into CASSLHGGALSPLHF.

This chain connects TRBV18 to TRBJ2-1, with 12 bases lining up with TRBD2. Germline assignment: CDR1 KGHSH and CDR2 LQKENI. The CDR3 runs to 15 residues. The V segment lost 8 bases and the J segment 8 bases; nucleotides outside the gene matches: 10. The CDR3 nucleotides are TGTGCCAGCGCAAGACTAGCGGGAGATATATATGAGCAGTTCTTC. Residues: CASARLAGDIYEQFF.

This clone has just a few counts. The rearrangement joins TRBV3-1 (or the pseudogene TRBV3-2) to TRBJ2-7; TRBD2 agrees at 10 bases. V was clipped by 4 bases and J by 8 bases; unmatched bases: 8. Per germline, CDR1 LGHDT and CDR2 YNNKEL (reference sequence). This CDR3 region has 14 residues. This CDR3 is CASSPHGTSVKQYF. In DNA, the CDR3 is TGTGCCAGCAGCCCACACGGGACTAGCGTTAAGCAGTACTTC.

V and J are TRBV27 and TRBJ1-6, with a possible D match to TRBD1 (5 bases). This CDR3 has 13 residues. Germline CDR1 MNHEY, CDR2 SMNVEV (reference sequence). The germline V and J ends were trimmed by 8 bases and 7 bases, with 12 bases remaining between them. The CDR3 reads CASRTQGNSPLHF. The CDR3 bases are TGTGCCAGCCGCACGCAGGGAAATTCACCCCTCCACTTT.

V usage is TRBV18 and J usage is TRBJ2-7; TRBD2 agrees at 7 bases. The CDR3 is 14 amino acids. Trimming at V came to 6 bases and at J to 6 bases, leaving 11 bases not matched to a gene. Germline values: CDR1 KGHSH, CDR2 LQKENI. For the CDR3, the DNA is TGTGCCAGCTCTCCCACGCCGACGGGGGGCGAGCAGTACTTC. Residues: CASSPTPTGGEQYF.

V and J are TRBV7-8 and TRBJ2-7, with D perhaps matching TRBD1 (7 bases). The length of the CDR3 is 16 residues. The germline V gene encodes CDR1 SGHVS and CDR2 FQNEAQ. V gave up 6 bases and J gave up 5 bases, with 23 bases separating them. Written as DNA, the CDR3 is TGTGCCAGCAGGGAGGGCAATGCAGGGGGTTACGACGAGCAGTACTTC. Its protein is CASREGNAGGYDEQYF.